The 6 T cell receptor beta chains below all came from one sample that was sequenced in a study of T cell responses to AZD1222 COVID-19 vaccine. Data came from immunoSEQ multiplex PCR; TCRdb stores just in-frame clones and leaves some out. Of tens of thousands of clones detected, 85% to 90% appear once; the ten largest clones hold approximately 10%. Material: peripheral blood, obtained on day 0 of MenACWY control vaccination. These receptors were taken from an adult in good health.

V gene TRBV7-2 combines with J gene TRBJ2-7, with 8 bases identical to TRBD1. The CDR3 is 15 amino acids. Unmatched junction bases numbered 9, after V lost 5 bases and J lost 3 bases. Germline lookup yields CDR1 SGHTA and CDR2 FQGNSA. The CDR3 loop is CASSLSGTGIYEQYF. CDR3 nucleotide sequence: TGTGCCAGCAGCCTTTCCGGGACAGGCATCTACGAGCAGTACTTC.

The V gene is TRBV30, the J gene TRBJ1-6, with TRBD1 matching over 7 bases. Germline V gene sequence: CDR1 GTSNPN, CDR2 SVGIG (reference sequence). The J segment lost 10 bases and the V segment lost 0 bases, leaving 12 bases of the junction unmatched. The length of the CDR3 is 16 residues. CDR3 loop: CAWSVRLQGVRSPLHF. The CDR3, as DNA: TGTGCCTGGAGTGTACGTCTCCAGGGGGTGAGGTCACCCCTCCACTTT.

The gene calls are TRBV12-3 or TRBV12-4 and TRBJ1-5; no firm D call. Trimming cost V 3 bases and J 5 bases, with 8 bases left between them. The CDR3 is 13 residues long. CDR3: CASSFEGYQPQHF. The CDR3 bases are TGTGCCAGCAGTTTCGAGGGATATCAGCCCCAGCATTTT.

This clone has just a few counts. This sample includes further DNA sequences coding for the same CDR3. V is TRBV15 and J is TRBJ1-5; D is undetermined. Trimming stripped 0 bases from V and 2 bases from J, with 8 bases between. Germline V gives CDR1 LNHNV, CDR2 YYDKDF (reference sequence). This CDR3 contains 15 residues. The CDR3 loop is CATSRDPGGNQPQHF. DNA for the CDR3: TGTGCCACCAGCAGAGATCCAGGAGGCAATCAGCCCCAGCATTTT.

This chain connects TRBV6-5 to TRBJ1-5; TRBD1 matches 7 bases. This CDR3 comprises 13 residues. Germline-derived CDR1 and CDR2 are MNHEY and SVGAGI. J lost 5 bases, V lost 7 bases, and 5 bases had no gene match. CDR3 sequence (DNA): TGTGCCAGCACCGGACAGGTATATCAGCCCCAGCATTTT. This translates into CASTGQVYQPQHF.

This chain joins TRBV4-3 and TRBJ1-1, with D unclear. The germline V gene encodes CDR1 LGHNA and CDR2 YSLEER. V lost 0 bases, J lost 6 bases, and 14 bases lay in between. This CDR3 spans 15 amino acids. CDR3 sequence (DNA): TGCGCCAGCAGCCAAGATAAAGGGCCACCCCCTGAAGCTTTCTTT. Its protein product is CASSQDKGPPPEAFF.